Included here is one TCR beta chain sequence, with context. Its antigen is unknown. The data are from a study of cytomegalovirus exposure and HLA in healthy donors. Whole-study findings and limits: A few chains linked to CMV were shown in vitro to be specific for CMV antigens. Across HLA loci, a later analysis found differing TCR association rates, with DRB1 most and HLA-C fewest.

CDR1 and CDR2 (germline): MDHEN, SYDVKM. There are 12 residues in the CDR3. The PCR had 60 Vbeta and 13 Jbeta primers. TCRdb keeps only in-frame clones here, not all; method: immunoSEQ multiplex PCR. This sample yields 250,000 or so clones, of which over 75% are seen a single time; roughly 1.3% belongs to the top ten. Sequencing was carried out using PBMCs. The chain employs TRBV28 and TRBJ2-1, with a tentative D call TRBD1 (7 bases). This sequence was found in a human donor in good health. CDR3 amino acids: CGAGQKGYEQFF. CDR3 DNA: TGTGGCGCGGGACAGAAGGGCTATGAGCAGTTCTTC.